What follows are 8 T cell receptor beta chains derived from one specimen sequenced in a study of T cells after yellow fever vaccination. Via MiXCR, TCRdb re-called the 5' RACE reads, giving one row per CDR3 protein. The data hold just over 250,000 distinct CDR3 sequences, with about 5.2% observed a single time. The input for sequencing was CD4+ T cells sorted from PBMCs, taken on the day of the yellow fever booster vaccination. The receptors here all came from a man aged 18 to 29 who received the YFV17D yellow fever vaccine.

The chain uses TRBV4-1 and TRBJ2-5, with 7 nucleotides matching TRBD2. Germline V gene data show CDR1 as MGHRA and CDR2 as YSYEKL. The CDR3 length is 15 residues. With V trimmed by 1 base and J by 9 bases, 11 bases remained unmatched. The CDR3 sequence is CASSQVFPAGTSQYF. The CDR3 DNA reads TGCGCCAGCAGCCAAGTCTTTCCAGCGGGAACATCCCAGTACTTC.

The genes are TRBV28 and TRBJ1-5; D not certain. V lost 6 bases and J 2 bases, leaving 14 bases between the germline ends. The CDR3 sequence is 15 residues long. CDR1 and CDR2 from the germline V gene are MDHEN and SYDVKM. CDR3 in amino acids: CASRTMGSGNQPQHF. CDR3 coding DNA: TGTGCCAGCAGGACGATGGGGTCGGGCAATCAGCCCCAGCATTTT.

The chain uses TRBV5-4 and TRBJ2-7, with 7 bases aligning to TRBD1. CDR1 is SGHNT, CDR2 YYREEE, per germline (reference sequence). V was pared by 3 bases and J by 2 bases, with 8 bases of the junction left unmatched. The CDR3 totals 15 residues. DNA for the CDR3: TGTGCCAGCAGCTCGGGACAGAGTAAAACCTACGAGCAGTACTTC. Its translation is CASSSGQSKTYEQYF.

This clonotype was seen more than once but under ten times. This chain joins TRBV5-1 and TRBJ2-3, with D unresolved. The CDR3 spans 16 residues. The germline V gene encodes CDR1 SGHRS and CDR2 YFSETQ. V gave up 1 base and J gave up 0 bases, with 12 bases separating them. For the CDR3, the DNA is TGCGCCAGCAGCTTGAGGGAACGGCGGAGCACAGATACGCAGTATTTT. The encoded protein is CASSLRERRSTDTQYF.

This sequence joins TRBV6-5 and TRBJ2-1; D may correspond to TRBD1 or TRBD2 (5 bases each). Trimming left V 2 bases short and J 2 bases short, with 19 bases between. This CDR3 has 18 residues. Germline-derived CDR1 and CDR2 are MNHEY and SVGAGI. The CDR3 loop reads CASSYQGPLVGAYNEQFF. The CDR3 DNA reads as TGTGCCAGCAGTTACCAGGGACCCCTTGTGGGGGCCTACAATGAGCAGTTCTTC.

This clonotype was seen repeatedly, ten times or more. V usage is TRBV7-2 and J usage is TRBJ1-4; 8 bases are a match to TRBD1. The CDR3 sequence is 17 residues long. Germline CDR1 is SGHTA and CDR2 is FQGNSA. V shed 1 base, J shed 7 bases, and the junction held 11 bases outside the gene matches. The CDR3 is CASSLVGQGKYGEKLFF. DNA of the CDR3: TGTGCCAGCAGCTTAGTCGGACAGGGAAAGTATGGTGAAAAACTGTTTTTT.

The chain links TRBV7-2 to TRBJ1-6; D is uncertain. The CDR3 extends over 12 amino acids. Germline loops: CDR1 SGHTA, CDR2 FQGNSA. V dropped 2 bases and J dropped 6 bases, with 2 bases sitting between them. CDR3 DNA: TGTGCCAGCAGCTTACGTAATTCACCCCTCCACTTT. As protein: CASSLRNSPLHF.

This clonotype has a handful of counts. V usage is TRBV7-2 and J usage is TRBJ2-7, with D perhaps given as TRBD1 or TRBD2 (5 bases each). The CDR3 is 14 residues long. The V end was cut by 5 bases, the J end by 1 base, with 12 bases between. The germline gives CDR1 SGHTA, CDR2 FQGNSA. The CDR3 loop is CASSQGRTSYEQYF. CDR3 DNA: TGTGCCAGCAGCCAGGGACGGACTTCCTACGAGCAGTACTTC.